Following are 27 T cell receptor beta chains from one sample sequenced in a study of cytomegalovirus exposure and HLA in healthy donors. PCR involved 60 Vbeta and 13 Jbeta primers. Profiled with immunoSEQ multiplex PCR; TCRdb holds only in-frame clones, not every one. The sample lists about 120,000 clones, 75% to 90% occurring once. Input material: PBMCs. The receptors here all came from a man between 18 and 29 years old in good health and CMV-seropositive.

The genes are TRBV9 and TRBJ2-1; 10 nucleotides line up with TRBD1. J was trimmed by 10 bases and V by 2 bases; bases with no gene match: 9. The CDR3 has 15 residues. Looked up from germline, CDR1 is SGDLS and CDR2 is YYNGEE. The CDR3 reads CASSVSGTGVWEQFF. Here the CDR3 DNA reads TGTGCCAGCAGCGTCTCCGGGACAGGGGTTTGGGAGCAGTTCTTC.

The chain has TRBV19 and TRBJ1-2; D gene uncertain. CDR3 size: 13 residues. Trimming took 5 bases from V and 7 from J, leaving 14 bases between them. Germline lookup yields CDR1 LNHDA and CDR2 SQIVND (reference sequence). This chain's CDR3 is CASSLMGSSGYTF. CDR3 nucleotides: TGTGCCAGTAGTCTCATGGGGAGCTCTGGCTACACCTTC.

The chain recombines TRBV13 with TRBJ2-3, with D unclear. V lost 4 bases and J lost 0, with 14 bases in between. This CDR3 has 16 residues. Germline CDR1 reads PRHDT; CDR2 reads FYEKMQ (reference sequence). The CDR3 DNA reads TGTGCCAGCAGCTCTGACTGGAAATCCAGCACAGATACGCAGTATTTT. Translated, it gives CASSSDWKSSTDTQYF.

This chain connects TRBV11-3 to TRBJ2-2; unclear D gene. The germline CDR1 and CDR2 sequences are SGHNT and YENEEA. The ends were cut back, 5 bases at V and 1 base at J, with 5 bases in the middle. This CDR3 region has 13 residues. Here the CDR3 reads CASSILNTGELFF. The CDR3 coding sequence is TGTGCCAGCAGCATACTGAACACCGGGGAGCTGTTTTTT.

The chain employs TRBV5-4 and TRBJ1-3, with D possibly matching TRBD1 (5 bases). From germline, CDR1 is SGHNT and CDR2 YYREEE (reference sequence). The CDR3 length is 14 residues. V lost 4 bases to trimming and J lost 4 bases, with 12 bases between them. The CDR3 sequence is CASSRGLGGNTIYF. The CDR3 DNA reads TGTGCCAGCAGCAGGGGACTAGGGGGAAACACCATATATTTT.

This clone was detected once. The V call is TRBV19, the J call TRBJ2-7; 9 nucleotides agree with TRBD2. CDR1 is LNHDA and CDR2 is SQIVND in the germline V gene (reference sequence). The CDR3 contains 15 residues. V lost 5 bases and J lost 2; bases outside the gene matches: 7. CDR3: CASSRASGGPYEQYF. CDR3 DNA sequence: TGTGCCAGTAGTCGGGCCAGCGGGGGGCCCTACGAGCAGTACTTC.

The chain combines TRBV10-2 with TRBJ2-2; TRBD2 might be the D (5 bases). Per germline, CDR1 WSHSY and CDR2 SAAADI. Trimming took 7 bases from V and 6 from J, leaving 12 bases between them. The CDR3 is 13 residues long. Written as DNA, the CDR3 is TGCGCCAGCACTCCCGGGGAAGCCGGGGAGCTGTTTTTT. It specifies CASTPGEAGELFF.

V gene TRBV28 combines with J gene TRBJ2-5; 14 bases are shared with TRBD2. The junction had 6 bases not matched to a gene; V was cut back by 4 bases and J by 5 bases. The CDR3 is 16 amino acids. Germline values: CDR1 MDHEN, CDR2 SYDVKM. The CDR3 DNA is TGTGCCAGCAGTTCGACTAGCGGGGGGGCCTGGGAGACCCAGTACTTC. Translated, it gives CASSSTSGGAWETQYF.

The CDR3 DNA reads as TGTGCCAGCAGCTCCCAGACAGGGGCCAACTATGGCTACACCTTC. Its protein is CASSSQTGANYGYTF. The chain has TRBV7-9 and TRBJ1-2; 8 nucleotides agree with TRBD1. The V gene end was trimmed by 4 bases and the J gene end by 2 bases; junction bases not matched to a gene: 6. This CDR3 spans 15 amino acids. Germline V CDR1 and CDR2: SEHNR, FQNEAQ (reference sequence). Supplemented by reference TRBV7-9 and TRBJ1-2, the full variable domain reads DTGVSQNPRHKITKRGQNVTFRCDPISEHNRLYWYRQTLGQGPEFLTYFQNEAQLEKSRLLSDRFSAERPKGSFSTLEIQRTEQGDSAMYLCASSSQTGANYGYTFGSGTRLTVV.

This sequence joins TRBV7-8 and TRBJ2-3; the match to TRBD1 covers 7 bases. CDR1 SGHVS and CDR2 FQNEAQ come from the germline V gene. The CDR3 spans 14 residues. The J segment lost 3 bases and the V segment lost 5 bases, leaving 5 bases of the junction unmatched. This chain's CDR3 is CASSPDRTTDTQYF. The CDR3 nucleotides are TGTGCCAGCAGCCCGGACAGGACGACAGATACGCAGTATTTT.

The gene calls are TRBV7-6 and TRBJ2-3, with D possibly being TRBD2 (5 bases). The CDR3 loop spans 16 amino acids. Germline-derived CDR1 and CDR2 are SGHVS and FNYEAQ. V gave up 5 bases and J gave up 3 bases, with 18 bases separating them. The CDR3 spells CASSVTGVVGTDTQYF. DNA for the CDR3: TGTGCCAGCAGCGTAACCGGGGTAGTAGGAACAGATACGCAGTATTTT.

CDR3 sequence reads: CASSPQGNEQFF. Written as DNA, the CDR3 is TGTGCCAGCAGCCCACAGGGCAATGAGCAGTTCTTC. The chain couples TRBV5-4 to TRBJ2-1; tentative D call: TRBD1 (6 bases). The germline V and J ends were trimmed by 4 bases and 6 bases, with 8 bases remaining between them. The germline V gene has CDR1 SGHNT and CDR2 YYREEE (reference sequence). CDR3 length: 12 residues.

The chain combines TRBV29-1 with TRBJ2-7, with D possibly matching TRBD1 (6 bases). V was pared by 4 bases and J by 4 bases, with 14 bases between. The length of the CDR3 is 13 residues. From germline, CDR1 is SQVTM and CDR2 ANQGSEA. The CDR3 spells CSVGAGAVYEQYF. The CDR3 DNA reads TGCAGCGTTGGAGCAGGGGCTGTTTACGAGCAGTACTTC.

The chain has TRBV4-1 and TRBJ1-4; 9 bases line up with TRBD1. The CDR3 spans 16 residues. CDR1 and CDR2 (germline): MGHRA, YSYEKL. J was trimmed by 7 bases and V by 0 bases; bases with no gene match: 6. CDR3 sequence (DNA): TGCGCCAGCAGCCAAGATCGGGGACAGGGCGTTGAAAAACTGTTTTTT. Translated: CASSQDRGQGVEKLFF.

The genes are TRBV11-3 and TRBJ2-7; possibly TRBD2 for D (5 bases). The CDR3 is made up of 15 amino acids. Germline CDR1 SGHNT, CDR2 YENEEA. V dropped 0 bases and J dropped 4 bases, with 13 bases sitting between them. For the CDR3, the DNA is TGTGCCAGCAGCTTAGATCAGAGCTGCGGGTACGAGCAGTACTTC. It codes for CASSLDQSCGYEQYF.

This rearrangement joins TRBV28 to TRBJ2-7, with D tentatively TRBD1 (5 bases). The CDR3 totals 15 residues. Germline V gives CDR1 MDHEN, CDR2 SYDVKM. V lost 6 bases and J 4 bases, leaving 19 bases between the germline ends. CDR3 residues: CASSLLARVVYEQYF. CDR3 sequence (DNA): TGTGCCAGCAGCTTGTTGGCCAGGGTGGTATACGAGCAGTACTTC.

The chain links TRBV4-1 to TRBJ1-5, with TRBD1 as a possible D gene (5 bases). Between the trimmed V and J ends, which lost 4 bases and 2 bases, there was a span of 9 bases. The CDR3 spans 14 residues. Germline assignment: CDR1 MGHRA and CDR2 YSYEKL. The CDR3 protein is CASSPRDGNQPQHF. The CDR3, as DNA: TGCGCCAGCAGCCCCAGGGATGGCAATCAGCCCCAGCATTTT.

This clone was observed a few times. V usage is TRBV7-9 and J usage is TRBJ1-5, with D unresolved. The germline V and J ends were trimmed by 5 bases and 1 base, with 3 bases remaining between them. The CDR3 has 12 residues. The V gene's germline CDR1 is SEHNR and CDR2 FQNEAQ (reference sequence). The CDR3, as DNA: TGTGCCAGCAGCGAGAGCAATCAGCCCCAGCATTTT. Encoded protein: CASSESNQPQHF.

The chain joins TRBV6-6 to TRBJ1-2; perhaps TRBD1 as D (6 bases). Trimming removed 11 bases from V and 6 bases from J, with 19 bases in between. CDR1 MNHNY and CDR2 SVGAGI come from the germline V gene (reference sequence). The CDR3 is 13 residues long. CDR3 DNA sequence: TGTGCCGCCCTGAGGGGGTCTCGCGATGGCTACACCTTC. It translates to CAALRGSRDGYTF.

V gene TRBV5-8 combines with J gene TRBJ2-1; 9 nucleotides match TRBD1. This CDR3 region has 15 residues. Germline CDR1 reads SGHTS; CDR2 reads YDEGEE. V shed 0 bases and J 2 bases; nucleotides not matched to a gene: 0. The CDR3 sequence is CASSLDRGPYNEQFF. CDR3 bases: TGTGCCAGCAGCTTGGACAGGGGGCCCTACAATGAGCAGTTCTTC.

In its sample, this clone was seen a few times. The chain couples TRBV5-6 to TRBJ2-2; the D gene is possibly TRBD2 (7 bases). Germline V lookup: CDR1 SGHDT, CDR2 YYEEEE. V dropped 5 bases and J dropped 4 bases, with 18 bases sitting between them. CDR3 length: 16 amino acids. In DNA form, the CDR3 reads TGTGCCAGCAGGGTAGGGGGGGGGCCCGTCACCGGGGAGCTGTTTTTT. Translating gives CASRVGGGPVTGELFF.

The chain combines TRBV7-6 with TRBJ2-7; a weak D match, TRBD2 (6 bases). Deletions cut 1 base from V and 6 bases from J, with 13 bases between. Germline lookup yields CDR1 SGHVS and CDR2 FNYEAQ. This CDR3 is 14 amino acids long. The DNA for the CDR3 is TGTGCCAGCAGCTTAGGGGGCGGGGCAGGCGAGCAGTACTTC. Its protein product is CASSLGGGAGEQYF. Combining the CDR3 with reference TRBV7-6 and TRBJ2-7 gives the whole variable domain GAGVSQSPRYKVTKRGQDVALRCDPISGHVSLYWYRQALGQGPEFLTYFNYEAQQDKSGLPNDRFSAERPEGSISTLTIQRTEQRDSAMYRCASSLGGGAGEQYFGPGTRLTVT.

The V and J genes are TRBV14 and TRBJ2-7; tentative D call: TRBD2 (5 bases). Germline V gene sequence: CDR1 SGHDN, CDR2 FVKESK. Trimming removed 4 bases at V and 8 bases at J, with 15 bases between. The CDR3 runs to 13 residues. CDR3 sequence: CASSPGAGGQQYF. The CDR3 DNA is TGTGCCAGCAGCCCTGGCGCGGGTGGGCAGCAGTACTTC.

The chain couples TRBV10-3 to TRBJ1-2; weak D call: TRBD1 (6 bases). Trimming pared 3 bases from V and 2 bases from J, leaving 22 bases between. CDR1 is ENHRY and CDR2 is SYGVKD in the germline V gene. The CDR3 runs to 18 residues. The CDR3 region has the DNA TGTGCCATCAGTGACCTATTACCGGGACAAGCTTTCAACTATGGCTACACCTTC. Protein: CAISDLLPGQAFNYGYTF.

The chain joins TRBV2 to TRBJ2-1; 14 bases align to TRBD2. Trimming at V came to 6 bases and at J to 10 bases, leaving 11 bases not matched to a gene. This CDR3 is built from 16 residues. Germline V lookup: CDR1 SNHLY, CDR2 FYNNEI. This chain's CDR3 is CASSLQAGLAGVEQFF. For the CDR3, the DNA is TGTGCCAGCAGCTTACAGGCGGGACTAGCGGGGGTCGAGCAGTTCTTC.

The rearrangement joins TRBV19 to TRBJ1-2, with 10 bases matching TRBD1. The CDR3 extends over 16 amino acids. CDR1 and CDR2 from the germline V gene are LNHDA and SQIVND (reference sequence). V dropped 7 bases and J dropped 6; count of bases not matched to a gene: 14. Here the CDR3 reads CASKGPGQGGADGYTF. In DNA, the CDR3 is TGTGCCAGTAAGGGCCCAGGACAGGGGGGTGCGGATGGCTACACCTTC.

This chain's CDR3 is CASSFGQGRETQYF. The CDR3 bases are TGTGCCAGCAGTTTTGGACAGGGTAGGGAGACCCAGTACTTC. This chain joins TRBV6-1 and TRBJ2-5, with 8 nucleotides matching TRBD1. Germline V gene lookup returns CDR1 MNHNS and CDR2 SASEGT. CDR3 length: 14 amino acids. V lost 5 bases to trimming and J lost 5 bases; unmatched junction nucleotides: 7.